This T cell receptor (beta chain) was observed in a study of T cells in tuberculosis. Study conclusions and caveats: The stringent gate may have excluded weak CD1B-GMM tetramer binders.

Some clones are missing from TCRdb's copy, which holds only in-frame ones; the method was immunoSEQ multiplex PCR. The data hold 50,000 or so clones, with around 90% observed a single time. Sorting used thawed, overnight-rested PBMC stained with anti-CD3, a viability dye and GMM-loaded CD1B tetramer. The CD1B tetramers carried C32 glucose monomycolate purified from Rhodococcus equi. Trimming took 6 bases from V and 8 from J, leaving 29 bases between them. From germline, CDR1 is MNHEY and CDR2 SMNVEV (reference sequence). This CDR3 has 18 amino acids. The specimen sequenced was CD1b-GMM tetramer-negative cells sorted from PBMCs. This receptor was obtained from an adult woman with latent tuberculosis. The rearrangement uses TRBV27 and TRBJ2-1, with D maybe TRBD1 (10 bases). In nucleotides, the CDR3 is TGTGCCAGCAGAATTCGACAGGGGGCTAGCGGGATAGTGGATGAGCAGTTCTTC. Translated: CASRIRQGASGIVDEQFF.